This T cell receptor (beta chain) came from a study of beta chain features in type 1 diabetes listed by TCRdb under 2018. With respect to the entire study: Mean age, gender distribution, total cell number and subset yield were not different between patients and healthy donors. Whereas all 30 or so donors provided naive and central memory subsets, regulatory and stem cell-like memory subsets were isolated from just 8 patients and roughly 8 healthy donors. Across all samples, roughly 110,000,000 sorted cells were examined, and cell number per subset correlated strongly with RNA yield. The study compared the TCRB repertoires of sorted circulating CD4+ T cell subsets in recently diagnosed type 1 diabetes patients with those in matched healthy donors.

All of the isolated RNA was reverse transcribed with the High Capacity cDNA Reverse Transcription Kit, so expressed TCRB transcripts were sequenced. Naive, central memory and regulatory T cell samples underwent deep immunoSEQ sequencing, averaging approximately 3.5 million total reads per sample. After sorted cells were lysed in RLT buffer, RNA was extracted with DNase-treated RNeasy Micro or Mini kits, with the choice depending on cell number. Each cell subset was processed on its own to prevent cross-contamination, while patient and healthy donor samples were processed together. The immunoSEQ multiplex PCR was used to amplify TCRB sequences from cDNA, yielding 87-bp fragments that span the CDR3 region. Sequencing of the amplicons was done on the Illumina HiSeq platform. Regarding the original processing steps: PCR bias was corrected computationally using synthetic template baselines, and reads within Hamming distance 2 were collapsed, with unmergeable singletons discarded. By aligning reads against IMGT, V, D and J genes, CDR3 length, and insertions or deletions at six rearrangement sites were assigned. Within each subset, clonotype counts were normalized to sorted cell number, and only after that were true diversity and Gini coefficients computed with the tcR R package. Repertoire sharing was quantified using the overlap coefficient calculated on TCRB nucleotide sequences. As a proxy for the pre-selection repertoire, out-of-frame TCRB sequences from naive cells were analyzed. The clones in this table, taken by TCRdb from immuneACCESS, are in-frame only. Not every clone is retained; where verified, under half of the shortfall comes from an unresolved V gene, and the cause of the rest is unknown. Clone size and V and J calls were adopted from that table, with D and trimming inferred from the DNA. The sample table contains 600,000 to 700,000 clones; only one count was recorded for about an eighth of them. Of the sample, more than 0.09% falls within the top ten clones.

Each donor gave one peripheral blood draw, roughly 120 mL on average, collected into heparinised tubes. A BD FACSAria II and a panel including CD45RO, CCR7, CD25, CD127, CD95 and CD27 were used to sort naive, central memory, regulatory and stem cell-like memory CD4+ T cells. Purity was above 98% for every sorted population. PBMCs were isolated right away by Lymphoprep density gradient centrifugation and were stained directly, without culture. To minimize batch effects, samples were stained and sorted in pairs, one healthy donor with one patient per experiment. Looking up the germline V gene (reference sequence) yields CDR1 SEHNR and CDR2 FQNEAQ. V and J lose 4 bases and 1 base, and a span of 12 bases separates them. The CDR3 runs 15 amino acids, cysteine and phenylalanine included. Of all the DNA, just the CDR3 is kept, 45 bases in frame from base 1. Results the study describes overall, beyond this receptor: Because cDNA was sequenced instead of genomic DNA, activated cells with high expression could be over-represented, although the groups did not differ in activation or CD3 levels. Type 1 diabetes patients showed a moderate but significant shortening of TCRB CDR3 length in all four CD4+ subsets. PCR might favor shorter templates, but patient and control samples were amplified and corrected together, so any skew would affect both groups equally. At VDJ recombination sites, patients with type 1 diabetes made fewer insertions and deleted more nucleotides, a pattern implying thymic rearrangement abnormalities. Naive, central memory and regulatory TCRB repertoires appeared more similar among patients than among healthy donors. HLA sub-analyses involved small numbers of individuals, so any influence of HLA type on TCRB rearrangement remained unresolved.

Remarks on this clone: What this receptor recognizes is not known. No much larger clone exists at a distance of one base, and base qualities are not known.

The TCR was taken from a man aged 25 to 45 with type 1 diabetes. This sequence uses TRBV7-9 and TRBJ2-3; the best D guess is TRBD1, with 6 bases matching. The sequencing input was naive CD4+ T cells from blood. In the paper's terms, the cell subset or site label means: true naive CD4+ T cells. CDR3 region: CASSYRAGGTDTQYF. The bases are TGTGCCAGCAGCTACAGAGCAGGGGGCACAGATACGCAGTATTTT.